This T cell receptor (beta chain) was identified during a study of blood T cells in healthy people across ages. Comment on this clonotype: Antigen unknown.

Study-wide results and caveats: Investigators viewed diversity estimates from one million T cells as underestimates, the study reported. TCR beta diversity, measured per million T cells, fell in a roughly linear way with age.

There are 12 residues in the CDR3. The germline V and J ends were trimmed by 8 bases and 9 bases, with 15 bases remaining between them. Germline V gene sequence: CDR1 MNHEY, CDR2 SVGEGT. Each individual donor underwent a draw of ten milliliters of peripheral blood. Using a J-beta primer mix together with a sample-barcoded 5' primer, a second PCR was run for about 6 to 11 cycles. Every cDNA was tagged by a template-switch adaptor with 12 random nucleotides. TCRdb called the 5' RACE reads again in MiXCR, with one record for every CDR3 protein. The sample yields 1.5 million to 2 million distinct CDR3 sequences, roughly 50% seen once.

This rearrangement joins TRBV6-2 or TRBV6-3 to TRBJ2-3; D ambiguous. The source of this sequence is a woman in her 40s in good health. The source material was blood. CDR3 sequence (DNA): TGTGCCAGCCTACGGCCACCTGAGACGCAGTATTTT. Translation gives CASLRPPETQYF.